This entry concerns a single T cell receptor beta chain. What it binds is unknown. Cultured CD4+ T cell DNA underwent sequencing with the Oncomine TCR Beta short-read assay. TCRdb independently ran MiXCR on the PCR reads; one entry per CDR3 protein. The profile shows more than 9,000 distinct CDR3 sequences, roughly 41% of them singletons. Treatment noted: roughly nine-day PBMC culture with coronavirus spike peptide pools or control peptides (ViraFEST assay). The culture of more than 1.5 million PBMCs per well included roughly 10 IU/ml IL-2 and around 10 ug/ml peptide pools. The record originates from a study of vaccination and CD4 T cells after COVID-19. Study summary: Recovered patients in the cohort numbered six men and four women, two of them Hispanic. Collection of post-vaccine samples followed dose two by a median approximately 69 days, spanning a range of 14 to 241.

The CDR3 length is 12 residues. CDR1 is SGHNT and CDR2 is YYREEE in the germline V gene (reference sequence). With 2 bases clipped from V and 10 bases from J, the junction kept 3 bases outside the gene matches. This clonotype was obtained from a human donor who had recovered from COVID-19. The rearrangement joins TRBV5-4 to TRBJ1-2, with TRBD1 matching over 9 bases. The sequencing used CD4+ T cells from blood, cultured in vitro, collected after SARS-CoV-2 vaccination. As DNA, the CDR3 is TGTGCCAGCAGCTTTGGGACAGGGCTCTACACCTTC. It translates to CASSFGTGLYTF. The full variable domain, completed using reference TRBV5-4 and TRBJ1-2, is ETGVTQSPTHLIKTRGQQVTLRCSSQSGHNTVSWYQQALGQGPQFIFQYYREEENGRGNFPPRFSGLQFPNYSSELNVNALELDDSALYLCASSFGTGLYTFGSGTRLTVV.